Following are 5 T cell receptor beta chains from one sample sequenced in a study of graft-versus-host responses after intestinal transplantation. The assay was immunoSEQ multiplex PCR, and TCRdb's table has in-frame clones only and misses some. The sample yields roughly 19,000 clones, 85% to 95% seen once. Sample: PBMCs, taken 23 days after intestinal transplant. All receptors derive from a human patient who received an intestinal transplant, so some T cells may come from the graft donor.

V usage is TRBV6-5 and J usage is TRBJ2-2, with D perhaps TRBD2 (6 bases). The CDR3 sequence is 15 residues long. Germline assignment: CDR1 MNHEY and CDR2 SVGAGI. Trimming pared 3 bases from V and 3 bases from J, leaving 11 bases between. The CDR3 nucleotides read TGTGCCAGCAGTTATAGTAGCGGATACACCGGGGAGCTGTTTTTT. It specifies CASSYSSGYTGELFF.

This chain connects TRBV2 to TRBJ1-1, with D tentatively TRBD1 (6 bases). Germline V gene data show CDR1 as SNHLY and CDR2 as FYNNEI. The V and J ends lost 9 bases and 3 bases respectively, with 17 bases between them. The CDR3 has 14 amino acids. The CDR3 loop is CASSKGGQDTEAFF. The CDR3 DNA reads TGTGCCAGTTCGAAGGGGGGGCAAGACACTGAAGCTTTCTTT.

CDR3 residues: CATRTGPGVPNEQFF. Here the CDR3 DNA reads TGTGCCACCAGGACCGGGCCCGGGGTCCCCAATGAGCAGTTCTTC. This rearrangement joins TRBV15 to TRBJ2-1; D may be TRBD2 (5 bases). Germline V lookup: CDR1 LNHNV, CDR2 YYDKDF (reference sequence). The CDR3 is made up of 15 amino acids. V lost 6 bases and J 6 bases, leaving 18 bases between the germline ends.

This rearrangement joins TRBV19 to TRBJ2-1; a weak D match, TRBD2 (6 bases). Germline V lookup: CDR1 LNHDA, CDR2 SQIVND (reference sequence). With 5 bases removed from V and 7 bases from J, the gap between germline ends came to 24 bases. The CDR3 totals 17 residues. CDR3 DNA sequence: TGTGCCAGTAGTGTCCTGCCTATCGGGGGACTTCGGAATGAGCAGTTCTTC. Translation: CASSVLPIGGLRNEQFF.

The chain recombines TRBV6-4 with TRBJ2-1; TRBD2 might be the D (6 bases). The germline gives CDR1 MRHNA, CDR2 SNTAGT. V lost 3 bases and J lost 3, with 9 bases in between. This CDR3 spans 14 amino acids. CDR3 coding DNA: TGTGCCAGCAGTGAGGCCGGGAGCTACAATGAGCAGTTCTTC. This sequence encodes CASSEAGSYNEQFF.